This TCR beta chain was profiled in a study of CD8+ T cells in alopecia areata. In the study overall: Each day, treated patients took oral tofacitinib twice, at 5 to 10 mg per dose. General study findings and limits: Besides other cells, scalp samples also yield sequences of resident alphabeta T cells from normal skin. In scalp, tofacitinib significantly decreased clonality and expanded CD8+ clones among the top 100.

From germline, CDR1 is SGDLS and CDR2 YYNGEE. V was clipped by 3 bases and J by 0 bases, with 7 bases between them. The CDR3 extends over 14 amino acids. Described treatment: oral pan-JAK inhibitor, 5-10 mg twice daily. Researchers took lesional scalp punch biopsies and peripheral blood from people who were alopecia areata patients. cDNA prepared by RNA extraction and subsequent reverse transcription served as the template for sequencing. Clones were read by immunoSEQ multiplex PCR, and TCRdb kept only the in-frame ones, dropping some. Here the sample spans 90,000 or so clones, around 40% being singletons. A word on this clone: The target antigen is unknown.

The material was CD8+ T cells sorted from blood, obtained at week 24, from a patient treated with tofacitinib. The chain recombines TRBV9 with TRBJ1-5; no definite D call. The receptor's source is a human donor with alopecia areata. Here the CDR3 reads CASSAGASNQPQHF. The CDR3 DNA sequence: TGTGCCAGCAGCGCGGGTGCTAGCAATCAGCCCCAGCATTTT.